This section outlines one T cell receptor (beta chain) sequence together with its context. This sample is part of a study of control samples from healthy donors and cancer patients. Data came from immunoSEQ multiplex PCR; TCRdb stores just in-frame clones and leaves some out. Here the sample spans 85,000 to 90,000 clones, roughly 89% being singletons. CDR1 is SGHDT, CDR2 YYEEEE, per germline. Trimming left V 1 base short and J 4 bases short, with 17 bases between. The CDR3 has 17 amino acids. The chain combines TRBV5-6 with TRBJ2-2; no clear D gene. Sequencing was done on a sample of PBMCs. The TCR sequence derives from a woman aged 50 to 60 with colorectal cancer. As DNA, the CDR3 is TGTGCCAGCAGCTTGCTAGGGTATCTCTCGACCACCGGGGAGCTGTTTTTT. As protein: CASSLLGYLSTTGELFF.